Listed below are T cell receptor beta chains from one sample, sequenced in a study of cytomegalovirus exposure and HLA in healthy donors. Using immunoSEQ multiplex PCR, the repertoire was profiled, and TCRdb retains in-frame clones only, with some absent. In the table there are roughly 160,000 clones, around 73% of which are singletons. Sequencing was done on a sample of PBMCs. All receptors derive from a woman aged 18-30 years in good health and CMV-seropositive. Both conserved end residues are part of each CDR3. The D gene is left open where the match is weak. Only some rows state a clone size, as once, few, many or a class for expanded clones.

13	NA	TRBJ2-3	NA	TRBV30	CAWSRRGTDTQYF	TGTGCCTGGAGTCGGCGGGGCACAGATACGCAGTATTTT
14	NA	TRBJ1-2	NA	TRBV27	CASTPGGGLNGYTF	TGTGCCAGCACCCCCGGCGGGGGGCTTAATGGCTACACCTTC
14	NA	TRBJ2-1	few	TRBV11-2	CASSPGSSYNEQFF	TGTGCCAGCAGCCCCGGGAGCTCCTACAATGAGCAGTTCTTC
14	NA	TRBJ1-5	NA	TRBV7-2	CASSFSGSNQPQHF	TGTGCCAGCAGCTTTTCAGGGAGCAATCAGCCCCAGCATTTT
14	NA	TRBJ2-4	few	TRBV2	CASLQGLAKNIQYF	TGTGCCAGCCTCCAGGGGCTAGCCAAAAACATTCAGTACTTC
16	NA	TRBJ2-3	NA	TRBV4-3	CASSQETAGSTDTQYF	TGCGCCAGCAGCCAAGAGACGGCAGGTAGCACAGATACGCAGTATTTT
17	TRBD2	TRBJ2-3	NA	TRBV4-2	CASSQGKWRGETDTQYF	TGTGCCAGCAGCCAAGGAAAGTGGCGGGGGGAGACAGATACGCAGTATTTT
17	TRBD1	TRBJ1-6	NA	TRBV5-6	CASSFGTGAGYNSPLHF	TGTGCCAGCAGCTTCGGTACAGGGGCCGGCTATAATTCACCCCTCCACTTT
14	TRBD1	TRBJ2-7	NA	TRBV27	CASSGTGGSGEQYF	TGTGCCAGCAGTGGGACAGGGGGCTCTGGCGAGCAGTACTTC
15	TRBD1	TRBJ2-2	few	TRBV2	CASSEGTGNTGELFF	TGTGCCAGCAGTGAGGGGACAGGGAACACCGGGGAGCTGTTTTTT
17	NA	TRBJ2-3	NA	TRBV10-3	CAITEVGRDFGTDTQYF	TGTGCCATCACTGAGGTCGGCAGGGATTTCGGCACAGATACGCAGTATTTT
15	TRBD1	TRBJ1-6	NA	TRBV6-1	CASSARGGDRSPLHF	TGTGCCAGCAGTGCCCGAGGGGGCGATAGGTCACCCCTCCACTTT
12	NA	TRBJ2-5	NA	TRBV9	CASSYSGQTQYF	TGTGCCAGCAGTTACAGTGGGCAGACCCAGTACTTC
15	NA	TRBJ2-1	NA	TRBV6-5	CASSYSAGGNNEQFF	TGTGCCAGCAGTTACTCCGCCGGGGGTAACAATGAGCAGTTCTTC
16	TRBD1	TRBJ1-1	NA	TRBV7-8	CASNLVWGQGGTEAFF	TGTGCCAGCAACTTAGTTTGGGGACAGGGTGGGACTGAAGCTTTCTTT
13	NA	TRBJ1-1	NA	TRBV9	CASSSGGQTEAFF	TGTGCCAGCAGCAGTGGAGGACAGACTGAAGCTTTCTTT